The clone carrying this TCR beta chain was seen a single time. Source study methods: The authors estimated nucleated cell counts from reference gene primer amplification. Repertoires were generated with immunoSEQ multiplex PCR, while TCRdb's copy carries only in-frame clones and drops some. D and trimming were read from the DNA, whereas the V and J calls and clone size are those reported in that table. The table lists over 85,000 clones, around 86% of them singletons, with around 4.5% in the top ten. The CDR3 consists of 15 residues. The V and J ends lost 2 bases and 0 bases respectively, with 10 bases between them. Germline CDR1 reads SGHTA; CDR2 reads FQGNSA. This entry is derived from a study of blood T cell repertoires in COVID-19. As for the study in general: Italy, Spain and the United States were the sources of the convalescent and acute COVID-19 samples.

The gene calls are TRBV7-2 and TRBJ1-1; D call uncertain. Source material: peripheral blood. This TCR was recovered from a woman aged 80 or over with acute or convalescent COVID-19. As DNA, the CDR3 is TGTGCCAGCAGCTTATTTGGCCAGGTGAACACTGAAGCTTTCTTT. The encoded protein is CASSLFGQVNTEAFF. Full variable domain (remainder filled in from reference TRBV7-2 and TRBJ1-1): GAGVSQSPSNKVTEKGKDVELRCDPISGHTALYWYRQSLGQGLEFLIYFQGNSAPDKSGLPSDRFSAERTGGSVSTLTIQRTQQEDSAVYLCASSLFGQVNTEAFFGQGTRLTVV.